This record covers a single TCR beta chain. Repertoires were generated with immunoSEQ multiplex PCR, while TCRdb's copy carries only in-frame clones and drops some. This repertoire shows 200,000 to 250,000 clones, more than 85% found once; its top ten account for about 2.9%. The germline V and J ends were trimmed by 6 bases and 4 bases, with 6 bases remaining between them. The germline CDR1 and CDR2 sequences are MDHEN and SYDVKM. CDR3 length: 11 residues. The sample originates from a study of blood T cell repertoires in COVID-19. Looking at the study overall: COVID-19 samples collected from the United States, Italy and Spain covered acute and convalescent phases. From T cells, B-cell-depleted T cells, or PBMCs came the material, which was cDNA or gDNA.

The gene calls are TRBV28 and TRBJ1-2; D unclear. The clonotype was recovered from a man aged 55 to 69 with acute or convalescent COVID-19. Sequenced: peripheral blood. The CDR3 spells CASRTVYGYTF. The CDR3 DNA sequence: TGTGCCAGCAGAACAGTCTATGGCTACACCTTC.